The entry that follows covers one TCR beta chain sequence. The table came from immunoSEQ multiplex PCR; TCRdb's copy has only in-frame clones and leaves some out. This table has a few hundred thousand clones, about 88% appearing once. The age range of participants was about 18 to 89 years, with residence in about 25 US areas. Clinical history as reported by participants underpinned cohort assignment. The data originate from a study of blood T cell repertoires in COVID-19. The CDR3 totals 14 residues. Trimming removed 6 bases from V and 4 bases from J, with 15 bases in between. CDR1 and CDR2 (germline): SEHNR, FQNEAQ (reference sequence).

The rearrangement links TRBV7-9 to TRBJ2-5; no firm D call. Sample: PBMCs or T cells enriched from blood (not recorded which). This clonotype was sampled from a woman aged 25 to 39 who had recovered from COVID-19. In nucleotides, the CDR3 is TGTGCCAGCAGTATTCGAGAGTTCTCAGAGACCCAGTACTTC. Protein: CASSIREFSETQYF.